The rows below give T cell receptor beta chains drawn from one sample of a study of response to subunit inactivated influenza vaccine. TCRdb independently ran MiXCR on the RT-PCR reads; one entry per CDR3 protein. The sample includes more than 700,000 distinct CDR3 sequences, approximately 22% seen only once; the top ten take roughly a tenth. The starting material was PBMCs from blood, obtained about 5 days after vaccination. Receptors originate from a man aged 50 to 59 who received an inactivated influenza vaccine. The CDR3 runs from the conserved cysteine through the conserved F or W. Expanded clones are given a class, and other clones once, few, many or no size at all.

>NA|TRBV4-3|TRBJ1-5
CASSRDRGEAQHF
>NA|TRBV3-1|TRBJ1-1
CASSQASGNTEAFF
>NA|TRBV12-3/TRBV12-4|TRBJ2-7
CASRTGQASSYEQYF
>NA|TRBV6-5|TRBJ2-5
CASSYSLAEQETQYF
>NA|TRBV6-5|TRBJ1-5
CASSYSNYQPQHF
>few|TRBV9|TRBJ1-4
CASSPNSATNEKLFF
>few|TRBV29-1|TRBJ2-1
CSVRGSGRAGNEQFF
>few|TRBV6-2/TRBV6-3|TRBJ2-7
CASSPGAGAYEQYF
>NA|TRBV7-9|TRBJ2-1
CASSLGARDYNEQFF
>NA|TRBV4-3|TRBJ2-1
CASSQDRTSGRVNEQFF
>few|TRBV12-3/TRBV12-4|TRBJ2-7
CASSFAGTSYEQYF
>few|TRBV11-2|TRBJ2-1
CASSLDFLPLRTGAHNEQFF
>few|TRBV3-1|TRBJ2-1
CASSQAGVRNEQFF
>NA|TRBV7-2|TRBJ2-4
CASSLALRGNIQYF
>many|TRBV20-1|TRBJ2-3
CSAEVSSTDTQYF
>NA|TRBV6-5|TRBJ2-7
CASSYAGDPSYEQYF
>NA|TRBV4-3|TRBJ2-3
CASSQGSGGVGTDTQYF
>few|TRBV20-1|TRBJ2-7
CSASGGTSGRLYEQYF
>many|TRBV6-1|TRBJ2-1
CASSTRRRGQPFDQFF
>few|TRBV20-1|TRBJ2-1
CSARAPTSGDNEQFF